These 13 T cell receptor beta chains were sequenced from one sample in a study of cytotoxic CD8 clonotypes in ibrutinib-treated CLL. Profiled with immunoSEQ multiplex PCR; TCRdb holds only in-frame clones, not every one. The sample includes tens of thousands of clones, less than 95% of them seen just once. The material was PBMCs, obtained after 12 months of ibrutinib treatment. These receptors came from a human donor with chronic lymphocytic leukemia.

The chain carries TRBV19 and TRBJ2-2, with 12 bases identical to TRBD2. J lost 6 bases, V lost 8 bases, and 13 bases had no gene match. CDR3 size: 17 residues. Per germline, CDR1 LNHDA and CDR2 SQIVND (reference sequence). The CDR3 DNA is TGTGCCAGTCAAACCGGGAGACTAGCGGGAGTGGCCGGGGAGCTGTTTTTT. Its protein is CASQTGRLAGVAGELFF.

The chain recombines TRBV29-1 with TRBJ2-7, with a tentative D call TRBD1 (5 bases). Trimming stripped 6 bases from V and 1 base from J, with 16 bases between. CDR1 and CDR2 from the germline V gene are SQVTM and ANQGSEA. The CDR3 consists of 14 residues. This CDR3 is CSVSRSGISYEQYF. The CDR3 coding sequence is TGCAGCGTCAGCAGGTCAGGGATTTCCTACGAGCAGTACTTC.

The rearrangement links TRBV14 to TRBJ2-1, with TRBD2 identical over 10 bases. The CDR3 contains 19 residues. V lost 4 bases, J lost 8 bases, and 20 bases stayed unmatched. The germline gives CDR1 SGHDN, CDR2 FVKESK. CDR3 in amino acids: CASSPRTSGRADRVHEQFF. The CDR3 nucleotides are TGTGCCAGCAGCCCCCGTACGAGCGGGAGGGCCGATCGGGTCCATGAGCAGTTCTTC.

This chain links TRBV27 with TRBJ1-2; no reliable D call. Trimming removed 0 bases at V and 8 bases at J, with 13 bases between. CDR3 length: 14 amino acids. CDR1 and CDR2 (germline): MNHEY, SMNVEV (reference sequence). The CDR3 here is CASSLSIGWVGYTF. CDR3 bases: TGTGCCAGCAGTTTATCGATAGGGTGGGTCGGCTACACCTTC.

V is TRBV18 and J is TRBJ2-3, with D hard to call. The CDR3 covers 13 residues. V was shortened by 4 bases and J by 4 bases, with 9 bases between the two germline ends. Germline CDR1 and CDR2: KGHSH and LQKENI. The CDR3 here is CASSLLVADTQYF. The CDR3 nucleotides read TGTGCCAGCTCACTTCTAGTAGCAGATACGCAGTATTTT.

The V and J genes are TRBV5-5 and TRBJ2-1; D call uncertain. The V end lost 7 bases, the J end lost 2 bases, and 13 bases lay between the germline ends. CDR3 length: 14 amino acids. CDR1 and CDR2 from the germline V gene are SGHKS and YYEKEE (reference sequence). CDR3 residues: CASYWVAAYNEQFF. DNA for the CDR3: TGTGCCAGCTACTGGGTGGCCGCCTACAATGAGCAGTTCTTC. The full variable domain, in which reference TRBV5-5 and TRBJ2-1 provide the parts outside the CDR3, is DAGVTQSPTHLIKTRGQQVTLRCSPISGHKSVSWYQQVLGQGPQFIFQYYEKEERGRGNFPDRFSARQFPNYSSELNVNALLLGDSALYLCASYWVAAYNEQFFGPGTRLTVL.

The chain employs TRBV4-2 and TRBJ2-2; possibly TRBD1 for D (5 bases). V dropped 0 bases and J dropped 4 bases, with 12 bases sitting between them. The CDR3 contains 16 residues. The germline gives CDR1 LGHNA, CDR2 YNFKEQ. The CDR3 coding sequence is TGTGCCAGCAGCCAAGATATGGGGCGAGGCACCGGGGAGCTGTTTTTT. Translated, it gives CASSQDMGRGTGELFF.

The chain is built from TRBV4-3 and TRBJ2-3, with D tentatively TRBD2 (6 bases). The CDR3 sequence is 15 residues long. The germline V gene encodes CDR1 LGHNA and CDR2 YSLEER. V lost 3 bases to trimming and J lost 5 bases, with 15 bases between them. In DNA form, the CDR3 reads TGCGCCAGCAGCCAGGTCACGGGAGCGATAGATACGCAGTATTTT. Residues: CASSQVTGAIDTQYF.

The chain combines TRBV11-1 with TRBJ2-1, with TRBD1 matching 8 bases. V dropped 5 bases and J dropped 4; count of bases not matched to a gene: 10. The CDR3 spans 16 residues. Germline V gene data show CDR1 as SGHAT and CDR2 as FQDESV (reference sequence). The CDR3 DNA is TGTGCCAGCAGCCCCCGGACAGGGCGGAGGTACAATGAGCAGTTCTTC. It specifies CASSPRTGRRYNEQFF.

The V gene is TRBV27, the J gene TRBJ2-3; perhaps TRBD1 as D (6 bases). This CDR3 region has 16 residues. Germline CDR1 reads MNHEY; CDR2 reads SMNVEV (reference sequence). V shed 2 bases and J shed 1 base, with 13 bases lying between them. The CDR3 DNA reads TGTGCCAGCAGTTTAGACTGGACAGCCCGCACAGATACGCAGTATTTT. Translated, it gives CASSLDWTARTDTQYF.

CDR3: CALAGSTDTQYF. The CDR3 bases are TGTGCCTTGGCGGGAAGCACAGATACGCAGTATTTT. The genes are TRBV30 and TRBJ2-3, with a tentative D call TRBD2 (6 bases). Germline CDR1 is GTSNPN and CDR2 is SVGIG (reference sequence). Trimming removed 7 bases from V and 0 bases from J, with 8 bases in between. This CDR3 region has 12 residues. Using reference TRBV30 and TRBJ2-3 for the parts outside the CDR3, the full variable domain is SQTIHQWPATLVQPVGSPLSLECTVEGTSNPNLYWYRQAAGRGLQLLFYSVGIGQISSEVPQNLSASRPQDRQFILSSKKLLLSDSGFYLCALAGSTDTQYFGPGTRLTVL.

The chain uses TRBV9 and TRBJ2-1, with 10 bases fitting TRBD2. The CDR3 covers 17 residues. Germline V gene lookup returns CDR1 SGDLS and CDR2 YYNGEE. V dropped 0 bases and J dropped 5; count of bases not matched to a gene: 8. This CDR3 is CASSVGASGSFDNEQFF. The CDR3 bases are TGTGCCAGCAGCGTAGGGGCTAGCGGGAGTTTCGACAATGAGCAGTTCTTC. Combining the CDR3 with reference TRBV9 and TRBJ2-1 gives the whole variable domain DSGVTQTPKHLITATGQRVTLRCSPRSGDLSVYWYQQSLDQGLQFLIQYYNGEERAKGNILERFSAQQFPDLHSELNLSSLELGDSALYFCASSVGASGSFDNEQFFGPGTRLTVL.

This chain links TRBV11-2 with TRBJ2-7; either TRBD1 or TRBD2 may supply D (7 bases each). The CDR3 length is 16 residues. CDR1 and CDR2 from the germline V gene are SGHAT and FQNNGV. V dropped 0 bases and J dropped 2 bases, with 14 bases sitting between them. The DNA of the CDR3 is TGTGCCAGCAGCTTAGAGGGAGGGGGCAGGGCCTACGAGCAGTACTTC. Its protein product is CASSLEGGGRAYEQYF. The full variable domain, completed using reference TRBV11-2 and TRBJ2-7, is EAGVAQSPRYKIIEKRQSVAFWCNPISGHATLYWYQQILGQGPKLLIQFQNNGVVDDSQLPKDRFSAERLKGVDSTLKIQPAKLEDSAVYLCASSLEGGGRAYEQYFGPGTRLTVT.